These 16 T cell receptor beta chains share one sample of origin, sequenced in a study of CD8 T cells in ankylosing spondylitis. TCRdb reprocessed the 5' RACE reads with MiXCR, giving one entry per CDR3 protein. The sample consists of 200,000 to 250,000 distinct CDR3 sequences, about a quarter of them appearing once. Sequencing was carried out using blood, either unsorted or a sorted T cell fraction (not recorded which). The origin of the receptors is a male donor with ankylosing spondylitis or in good health (not recorded which).

This clonotype was seen ten or more times. V usage is TRBV7-2 and J usage is TRBJ2-1, with 12 bases that match TRBD2. Germline V CDR1 and CDR2: SGHTA, FQGNSA. CDR3 length: 16 residues. V shed 5 bases and J 2 bases; nucleotides not matched to a gene: 4. The CDR3 reads CASSGRLAGAYNEQFF. The CDR3 nucleotides are TGTGCCAGCAGCGGCCGACTAGCGGGAGCCTACAATGAGCAGTTCTTC.

This clonotype showed up just a few times. The genes are TRBV20-1 and TRBJ1-2, with a tentative D call TRBD1 (5 bases). Germline V gene data show CDR1 as DFQATT and CDR2 as SNEGSKA (reference sequence). V lost 6 bases and J 3 bases, leaving 8 bases between the germline ends. The CDR3 runs 11 residues. The CDR3: CSAGTHYGYTF. The CDR3 DNA is TGCAGTGCCGGGACCCACTATGGCTACACCTTC.

The V call is TRBV10-3, the J call TRBJ2-3; a weak D match, TRBD1 (6 bases). CDR1 ENHRY and CDR2 SYGVKD come from the germline V gene. The CDR3 is 17 residues long. Trimming cost V 3 bases and J 1 base, with 17 bases left between them. This CDR3 reads CAISDQGQGKGTDTQYF. DNA of the CDR3: TGTGCCATCAGTGACCAGGGTCAGGGGAAGGGCACAGATACGCAGTATTTT.

The V and J genes are TRBV20-1 and TRBJ2-4; D uncertain. Between the trimmed V and J ends, which lost 6 bases and 1 base, there was a span of 19 bases. The CDR3 totals 16 residues. Germline values: CDR1 DFQATT, CDR2 SNEGSKA (reference sequence). CDR3 nucleotides: TGCAGTGCCCAGTTGACGGTCCTTCCTGCCAAAAACATTCAGTACTTC. Translated, it gives CSAQLTVLPAKNIQYF.

This clonotype was counted many times. The chain carries TRBV4-1 and TRBJ1-2; D unclear. V was cut by 0 bases and J by 1 base, with 9 bases left in between. Per germline, CDR1 MGHRA and CDR2 YSYEKL. The CDR3 consists of 15 residues. The CDR3 here is CASSQEGTLNYGYTF. The DNA of the CDR3 is TGCGCCAGCAGCCAAGAGGGAACCCTTAACTATGGCTACACCTTC.

This clonotype was recorded at least ten times. The chain links TRBV20-1 to TRBJ1-2; D unclear. The germline V gene has CDR1 DFQATT and CDR2 SNEGSKA (reference sequence). This CDR3 is built from 13 residues. Trimming removed 6 bases from V and 4 bases from J, with 15 bases in between. The DNA for the CDR3 is TGCAGTGCCCCCGTCCTTGCCGGCTATGGCTACACCTTC. It translates to CSAPVLAGYGYTF.

This clonotype was seen ten or more times. The V gene is TRBV27, the J gene TRBJ2-5, with 7 positions matching TRBD1. The CDR3 sequence is 18 residues long. In germline, CDR1 is MNHEY, CDR2 SMNVEV (reference sequence). J lost 3 bases, V lost 1 base, and 14 bases had no gene match. CDR3 sequence: CASSLYPAPTGLKETQYF. The CDR3 DNA follows: TGTGCCAGCAGTTTATATCCCGCCCCGACAGGGCTTAAAGAGACCCAGTACTTC.

The chain recombines TRBV29-1 with TRBJ2-5; D is ambiguous. Between the trimmed V and J ends, which lost 5 bases and 2 bases, there was a span of 9 bases. Germline assignment: CDR1 SQVTM and CDR2 ANQGSEA. The CDR3 length is 12 residues. The CDR3 is CSVMLSQETQYF. CDR3 in DNA: TGCAGCGTTATGCTTAGTCAAGAGACCCAGTACTTC.

As to this clonotype: This may arise from a read error, as a much more abundant clone is one base away. The gene calls are TRBV6-1 and TRBJ2-2; maybe TRBD1 (6 bases). The V end was cut by 6 bases, the J end by 3 bases, with 8 bases between. The germline V gene encodes CDR1 MNHNS and CDR2 SASEGT. This CDR3 comprises 13 residues. In DNA form, the CDR3 reads TGTGCCAGCAGCCAGGGGTACACCGGGGAGCTGTTTTTT. Protein sequence: CASSQGYTGELFF.

V gene TRBV29-1 combines with J gene TRBJ2-1; a weak D match, TRBD2 (6 bases). This CDR3 spans 14 amino acids. From germline, CDR1 is SQVTM and CDR2 ANQGSEA. V lost 8 bases and J lost 0, with 14 bases in between. DNA of the CDR3: TGCAGCACTCCGGGGGAGGACTCCTACAATGAGCAGTTCTTC. It codes for CSTPGEDSYNEQFF.

This clonotype was observed many times. V and J are TRBV25-1 and TRBJ2-5, with 9 bases aligning to TRBD1. V lost 5 bases and J lost 5; bases outside the gene matches: 9. Looked up from germline, CDR1 is MGHDK and CDR2 is SYGVNS. This CDR3 contains 15 residues. The CDR3 loop is CASSPWTGDGETQYF. The CDR3 DNA is TGTGCCAGCAGTCCGTGGACAGGGGACGGGGAGACCCAGTACTTC.

The rearrangement joins TRBV29-1 to TRBJ1-5; D not certain. The germline V and J ends were trimmed by 7 bases and 2 bases, with 12 bases remaining between them. The CDR3 has 13 amino acids. The germline V gene encodes CDR1 SQVTM and CDR2 ANQGSEA. The CDR3 sequence is CSAADVGNQPQHF. CDR3 coding DNA: TGCAGCGCCGCGGACGTTGGCAATCAGCCCCAGCATTTT. Filled out from reference TRBV29-1 and TRBJ1-5, the complete variable domain reads SAVISQKPSRDICQRGTSLTIQCQVDSQVTMMFWYRQQPGQSLTLIATANQGSEATYESGFVIDKFPISRPNLTFSTLTVSNMSPEDSSIYLCSAADVGNQPQHFGDGTRLSIL.

The V and J genes are TRBV29-1 and TRBJ2-7; TRBD1 or TRBD2 may be the D gene (5 bases each). The V end was cut by 5 bases, the J end by 5 bases, with 13 bases between. Germline values: CDR1 SQVTM, CDR2 ANQGSEA. The CDR3 covers 12 residues. Written as DNA, the CDR3 is TGCAGCGTTAGGGACCCCCCTAACGAGCAGTACTTC. As protein: CSVRDPPNEQYF.

This clonotype was seen many times. This chain links TRBV12-3 or TRBV12-4 with TRBJ2-2; a possible D gene is TRBD1 (5 bases). V gave up 2 bases and J gave up 5 bases, with 9 bases separating them. This CDR3 is built from 14 residues. The CDR3 coding sequence is TGTGCCAGCAGTTTAACAGGTGGAACCGGGGAGCTGTTTTTT. Its translation: CASSLTGGTGELFF.

Written as DNA, the CDR3 is TGTGCCAGCAGTGACCCTGGGAGCGGCTACACCTTC. Translating gives CASSDPGSGYTF. The chain has TRBV25-1 and TRBJ1-2; D uncertain. CDR3 length: 12 amino acids. The V end was cut by 3 bases, the J end by 8 bases, with 10 bases between. CDR1 is MGHDK, CDR2 SYGVNS, per germline.

This clonotype was detected ten times or more. V is TRBV12-3 or TRBV12-4 and J is TRBJ1-2, with D uncertain. This CDR3 is built from 14 residues. With 3 bases removed from V and 4 bases from J, the gap between germline ends came to 12 bases. The CDR3 reads CASSFADGIYGYTF. CDR3 nucleotides: TGTGCCAGCAGTTTCGCCGACGGAATCTATGGCTACACCTTC.